This paragraph covers one T cell receptor (beta chain) sequence. The antigen is undetermined. Amplification from RNA transcripts yielded the TCR beta CDR3 regions. Second-round multiplex PCR followed a first-round RT-PCR using HTBI primers. Via MiXCR, TCRdb re-called the multiplex PCR reads, giving one row per CDR3 protein. Here the sample spans nearly 400,000 distinct CDR3 sequences, about 17% being singletons. The source of the sample is a study of Graves' ophthalmopathy and Graves' hyperthyroidism. The study's findings and limits: A 13-signature model separated ophthalmopathy from stable hyperthyroidism, about 90% sensitivity, around 78% specificity.

The CDR3 is 16 amino acids. The germline gives CDR1 MNHEY, CDR2 SMNVEV (reference sequence). V lost 6 bases to trimming and J lost 2 bases, with 20 bases between them. Moderate-to-severe activity, with CAS ≥3, NOSPECS ≥4 and duration under 3 months, characterized the donors with ophthalmopathy. Other autoimmune disease, uncontrolled infection, pregnancy and lactation led to exclusion. What supplied the PBMCs was roughly 9.7 ml of fresh peripheral blood. V gene TRBV27 combines with J gene TRBJ2-7, with D tentatively TRBD1 (6 bases). The sample consisted of peripheral blood. This receptor was identified in a woman in her late teens or twenties with Graves' ophthalmopathy. The CDR3 protein is CASRDAASTGPYEQYF. The CDR3 nucleotides read TGTGCCAGCAGGGACGCGGCCTCAACAGGGCCCTACGAGCAGTACTTC.